The 3 T cell receptor beta chains in this list originate from one sample, sequenced in a study of blood T cell repertoires in COVID-19. Using immunoSEQ multiplex PCR, the repertoire was profiled, and TCRdb retains in-frame clones only, with some absent. This table has about 310,000 clones, roughly 84% appearing once. Input material: peripheral blood. The receptors shown here come from a man over 45 with active or convalescent COVID-19.

This clone appeared once. The chain links TRBV5-1 to TRBJ1-4; TRBD1 is a possible D gene (5 bases). The germline V gene has CDR1 SGHRS and CDR2 YFSETQ. This CDR3 region has 14 residues. V lost 2 bases and J lost 5, with 10 bases in between. The CDR3 spells CASSFHRTNEKLFF. For the CDR3, the DNA is TGCGCCAGCAGCTTCCACAGGACCAATGAAAAACTGTTTTTT.

The chain employs TRBV13 and TRBJ2-5; unclear D gene. V was pared by 0 bases and J by 4 bases, with 12 bases between. The length of the CDR3 is 15 residues. CDR1 and CDR2 (germline): PRHDT, FYEKMQ (reference sequence). The CDR3 here is CASSLGLPGAETQYF. The CDR3 DNA is TGTGCCAGCAGCTTAGGCCTTCCAGGCGCAGAGACCCAGTACTTC.

The chain is built from TRBV14 and TRBJ2-5; unclear D gene. The CDR3 runs 21 residues. V was clipped by 0 bases and J by 4 bases, with 30 bases between them. CDR1 is SGHDN, CDR2 FVKESK, per germline. CDR3 nucleotide sequence: TGTGCCAGCAGCCAAGATATAGTGGGTAGTTTTTGGGCTGCTCGAAGAGAGACCCAGTACTTC. Protein sequence: CASSQDIVGSFWAARRETQYF.